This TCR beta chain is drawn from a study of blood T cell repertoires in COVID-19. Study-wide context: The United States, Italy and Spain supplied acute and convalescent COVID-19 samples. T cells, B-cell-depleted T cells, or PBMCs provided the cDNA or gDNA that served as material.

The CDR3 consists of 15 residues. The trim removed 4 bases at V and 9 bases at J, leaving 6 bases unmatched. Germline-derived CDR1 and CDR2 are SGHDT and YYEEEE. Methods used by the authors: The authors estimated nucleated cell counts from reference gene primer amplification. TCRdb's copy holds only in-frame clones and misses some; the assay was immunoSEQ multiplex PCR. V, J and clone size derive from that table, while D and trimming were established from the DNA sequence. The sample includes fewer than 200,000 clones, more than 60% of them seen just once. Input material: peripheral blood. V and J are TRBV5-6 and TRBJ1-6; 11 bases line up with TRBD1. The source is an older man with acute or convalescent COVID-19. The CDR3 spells CASSRAGQGVSPLHF. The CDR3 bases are TGTGCCAGCAGCCGCGCGGGACAGGGGGTTTCACCCCTCCACTTT.